The clone carrying this TCR beta chain has a count of ten or more. As yet, its antigen is unknown. The junction had 6 bases not matched to a gene; V was cut back by 5 bases and J by 3 bases. In germline, CDR1 is DFQATT, CDR2 SNEGSKA (reference sequence). CDR3 length: 13 amino acids. Quantitative 5'-RACE with molecular barcodes was used to make the TCR beta libraries. TCRdb independently ran MiXCR on the 5' RACE reads; one entry per CDR3 protein. The sample lists about 250,000 distinct CDR3 sequences, roughly 10% occurring once. This sample was taken from a study of CD8 T cells in ankylosing spondylitis. The study's findings and limits: Typical of ankylosing spondylitis blood, it appeared, was a TCR beta motif of under 10 highly homologous variants.

The chain combines TRBV20-1 with TRBJ2-7; 8 bases fit TRBD1. The receptor comes from a male donor with ankylosing spondylitis or in good health (not recorded which). Sequenced: blood, either unsorted or a sorted T cell fraction (not recorded which). The CDR3 sequence is CSAGGQDFYEQYF. CDR3 DNA sequence: TGCAGTGCTGGGGGACAGGACTTCTACGAGCAGTACTTC.